These 16 T cell receptor beta chains came from one sample sequenced in a study of beta chain features in type 1 diabetes. Regarding the study as a whole: Among all four CD4+ subsets, Type 1 diabetes patients had TCRB CDR3s that were moderately but significantly shorter.

Their antigens remain unidentified. Sequencing targeted expressed TCRB transcripts, as all isolated RNA had been reverse transcribed. Produced via immunoSEQ multiplex PCR; TCRdb's table is partial and in-frame only. The data show 300,000 to 400,000 clones, over 8.5% seen once. What was sequenced was central memory CD4+ T cells from blood. The source is a man aged 30 to 45 with type 1 diabetes.

This clone showed up many times. The V gene is TRBV6-6, the J gene TRBJ2-3, with D perhaps being TRBD1 or TRBD2 (5 bases each). Germline V gene lookup returns CDR1 MNHNY and CDR2 SVGAGI (reference sequence). The CDR3 is made up of 12 amino acids. Deletions cut 6 bases from V and 4 bases from J, with 8 bases between. This chain's CDR3 is CASRGDADTQYF. The CDR3 DNA is TGTGCCAGCAGGGGGGACGCAGATACGCAGTATTTT.

Only a few counts were recorded for this clone. Additional DNA sequences in this sample encode the identical CDR3. The genes are TRBV7-9 and TRBJ1-1, with D perhaps TRBD1 (6 bases). Per germline, CDR1 SEHNR and CDR2 FQNEAQ (reference sequence). Trimming shortened V by 1 base and J by 2 bases, and 8 bases separated the two germline ends. The CDR3 is made up of 14 amino acids. The CDR3: CASSLGQANTEAFF. The CDR3 coding sequence is TGTGCCAGCAGCTTAGGACAGGCAAACACTGAAGCTTTCTTT. The full variable domain, in which reference TRBV7-9 and TRBJ1-1 provide the parts outside the CDR3, is DTGVSQNPRHKITKRGQNVTFRCDPISEHNRLYWYRQTLGQGPEFLTYFQNEAQLEKSRLLSDRFSAERPKGSFSTLEIQRTEQGDSAMYLCASSLGQANTEAFFGQGTRLTVV.

V and J are TRBV4-2 and TRBJ2-7; D unclear. CDR1 is LGHNA and CDR2 is YNFKEQ in the germline V gene. Trimming shortened V by 2 bases and J by 1 base, and 15 bases separated the two germline ends. This CDR3 is built from 16 residues. The CDR3 DNA follows: TGTGCCAGCAGCCAATTCGTAGCAGCGTCTTCCTACGAGCAGTACTTC. This codes for CASSQFVAASSYEQYF.

This chain uses TRBV9 with TRBJ2-7; D might be TRBD2 (5 bases). V lost 3 bases and J lost 2, with 9 bases in between. This CDR3 contains 13 residues. CDR1 SGDLS and CDR2 YYNGEE come from the germline V gene. The CDR3 is CASSAGSTYEQYF. In nucleotides, the CDR3 is TGTGCCAGCAGCGCTGGGAGTACCTACGAGCAGTACTTC. Full variable domain (remainder filled in from reference TRBV9 and TRBJ2-7): DSGVTQTPKHLITATGQRVTLRCSPRSGDLSVYWYQQSLDQGLQFLIQYYNGEERAKGNILERFSAQQFPDLHSELNLSSLELGDSALYFCASSAGSTYEQYFGPGTRLTVT.

This clone has just a few counts. The chain links TRBV29-1 to TRBJ2-7; 12 nucleotides align to TRBD1. Germline V gene lookup returns CDR1 SQVTM and CDR2 ANQGSEA. V was clipped by 6 bases and J by 5 bases; unmatched bases: 8. The CDR3 length is 14 residues. In DNA form, the CDR3 reads TGCAGCGTCGCAGCTGGGACAGGGGGCGACGAGCAGTACTTC. Amino acids: CSVAAGTGGDEQYF.

The sample holds a few counts of this clone. V is TRBV7-8 and J is TRBJ2-3; D is unclear. This CDR3 is 12 amino acids long. The germline CDR1 and CDR2 sequences are SGHVS and FQNEAQ. Trimming pared 7 bases from V and 5 bases from J, leaving 10 bases between. As DNA, the CDR3 is TGTGCCAGCAACTACCATAAAGATACGCAGTATTTT. This encodes CASNYHKDTQYF.

This clone was detected ten times or more. The V gene is TRBV11-2, the J gene TRBJ2-5; D is undetermined. Germline V lookup: CDR1 SGHAT, CDR2 FQNNGV. This CDR3 contains 11 residues. With 5 bases removed from V and 1 base from J, the gap between germline ends came to 2 bases. This chain's CDR3 is CASSVQETQYF. CDR3 DNA sequence: TGTGCCAGCAGCGTCCAAGAGACCCAGTACTTC.

This clone appeared a few times. The gene calls are TRBV5-1 and TRBJ2-7; 7 positions agree with TRBD1. Germline assignment: CDR1 SGHRS and CDR2 YFSETQ. The ends lost 2 bases at V and 6 bases at J; junction bases unmatched: 8. This CDR3 region has 14 residues. CDR3 in amino acids: CASSFPDRMSEQYF. The CDR3 bases are TGCGCCAGCAGCTTTCCGGACAGGATGAGCGAGCAGTACTTC.

The V call is TRBV18, the J call TRBJ2-3, with D tentatively TRBD2 (5 bases). Germline V CDR1 and CDR2: KGHSH, LQKENI. There are 15 residues in the CDR3. The germline V and J ends were trimmed by 3 bases and 4 bases, with 14 bases remaining between them. CDR3 sequence: CASSPSGSMADTQYF. As DNA, the CDR3 is TGTGCCAGCTCACCGTCTGGGAGTATGGCAGATACGCAGTATTTT.

This clone showed up just a few times. The V and J genes are TRBV9 and TRBJ2-3; D is ambiguous. The CDR3 runs to 15 residues. The V gene lost 0 bases and the J gene lost 0 bases, with 8 bases spanning the gap. Germline CDR1 is SGDLS and CDR2 is YYNGEE. In DNA, the CDR3 is TGTGCCAGCAGCGTAGGTCCAATTAGCACAGATACGCAGTATTTT. Amino acid sequence: CASSVGPISTDTQYF. Complete variable domain (other parts from reference TRBV9 and TRBJ2-3): DSGVTQTPKHLITATGQRVTLRCSPRSGDLSVYWYQQSLDQGLQFLIQYYNGEERAKGNILERFSAQQFPDLHSELNLSSLELGDSALYFCASSVGPISTDTQYFGPGTRLTVL.

The genes are TRBV10-3 and TRBJ1-1; possible D gene TRBD1, 6 bases. This CDR3 region has 14 residues. Germline-derived CDR1 and CDR2 are ENHRY and SYGVKD. Trimming stripped 7 bases from V and 1 base from J, with 13 bases between. The CDR3 reads CAIIGGLGNTEAFF. CDR3 coding DNA: TGTGCCATCATTGGGGGGCTCGGGAACACTGAAGCTTTCTTT.

This clone was seen a few times. This chain uses TRBV7-6 with TRBJ1-1; 9 positions match TRBD1. There are 16 residues in the CDR3. V was clipped by 5 bases and J by 4 bases; unmatched bases: 11. Germline V CDR1 and CDR2: SGHVS, FNYEAQ. Here the CDR3 reads CASSPGQGIESTEAFF. The CDR3, as DNA: TGTGCCAGCAGCCCGGGACAGGGAATCGAAAGCACTGAAGCTTTCTTT. The full variable domain, its missing parts supplied by reference TRBV7-6 and TRBJ1-1, is GAGVSQSPRYKVTKRGQDVALRCDPISGHVSLYWYRQALGQGPEFLTYFNYEAQQDKSGLPNDRFSAERPEGSISTLTIQRTEQRDSAMYRCASSPGQGIESTEAFFGQGTRLTVV.

The gene calls are TRBV19 and TRBJ1-2; possibly TRBD1 for D (6 bases). The CDR3 runs 14 residues. V was pared by 9 bases and J by 5 bases, with 19 bases between. The germline V gene has CDR1 LNHDA and CDR2 SQIVND (reference sequence). The CDR3 reads CASLPRGAQYGYTF. The CDR3 DNA reads as TGTGCCAGCCTCCCAAGGGGGGCGCAGTATGGCTACACCTTC.

In this sample, this clone turned up a few times. V is TRBV28 and J is TRBJ2-1; 9 positions match TRBD1. V shed 2 bases and J 7 bases; nucleotides not matched to a gene: 12. The CDR3 totals 17 residues. Germline lookup yields CDR1 MDHEN and CDR2 SYDVKM. CDR3 DNA sequence: TGTGCCAGCAGTTTACTCCCGGGACAGGGTCAAGTGAATGAGCAGTTCTTC. Amino acid sequence: CASSLLPGQGQVNEQFF. Complete variable domain (other parts from reference TRBV28 and TRBJ2-1): DVKVTQSSRYLVKRTGEKVFLECVQDMDHENMFWYRQDPGLGLRLIYFSYDVKMKEKGDIPEGYSVSREKKERFSLILESASTNQTSMYLCASSLLPGQGQVNEQFFGPGTRLTVL.

This clone appeared many times. The chain is built from TRBV4-3 and TRBJ1-2; D unclear. The CDR3 spans 16 residues. V lost 0 bases and J 4 bases, leaving 15 bases between the germline ends. Germline V lookup: CDR1 LGHNA, CDR2 YSLEER. CDR3 amino acids: CASSQDMWFVSYGYTF. CDR3 sequence (DNA): TGCGCCAGCAGCCAAGATATGTGGTTTGTAAGCTATGGCTACACCTTC.

Many counts were recorded for this clone. This chain uses TRBV2 with TRBJ2-1; TRBD1 aligns across 7 bases. V dropped 8 bases and J dropped 3; count of bases not matched to a gene: 4. CDR1 and CDR2 from the germline V gene are SNHLY and FYNNEI. The CDR3 contains 13 residues. CDR3 nucleotide sequence: TGTGCCAGCGGGACAGCTTTCTACAATGAGCAGTTCTTC. Protein: CASGTAFYNEQFF.